The 22 T cell receptor beta chains presented below share a single source sample, sequenced in a study of T cell changes during pregnancy in multiple sclerosis. The method was immunoSEQ multiplex PCR; TCRdb's version includes in-frame clones alone and lacks a portion of them. The sample holds roughly 88,000 clones, 92% seen once. This material consisted of peripheral blood, taken in the first trimester of pregnancy. Receptors were obtained from a female donor with multiple sclerosis, enrolled in a pregnancy study.

The V and J genes are TRBV5-6 and TRBJ2-7, with 9 positions matching TRBD1. The CDR3 extends over 16 amino acids. With V trimmed by 3 bases and J by 4 bases, 11 bases remained unmatched. Germline-derived CDR1 and CDR2 are SGHDT and YYEEEE. The CDR3 region has the DNA TGTGCCAGCAGCTCGACCCTTGACAGGGGGGGGTACGAGCAGTACTTC. Protein: CASSSTLDRGGYEQYF.

J is TRBJ1-2 and V is TRBV28; 10 bases are shared with TRBD1. V gave up 5 bases and J gave up 10 bases; unmatched junction bases: 10. Germline V gene sequence: CDR1 MDHEN, CDR2 SYDVKM. CDR3 length equals 14 residues. CDR3 sequence (DNA): TGTGCCAGCAGTAAACAAACCGGGACAGGGGTCTACACCTTC. Translating gives CASSKQTGTGVYTF.

CDR3: CASSSGLAGTSTDTQYF. The CDR3 DNA sequence: TGTGCCAGCAGCTCCGGACTAGCGGGAACTAGCACAGATACGCAGTATTTT. The gene calls are TRBV7-9 and TRBJ2-3, with 12 bases fitting TRBD2. Germline loops: CDR1 SEHNR, CDR2 FQNEAQ (reference sequence). The ends lost 4 bases at V and 0 bases at J; junction bases unmatched: 5. The CDR3 length is 17 residues.

This clone was recorded only once. CDR3: CATSESEKMAYEQYF. The CDR3 DNA reads as TGTGCCACCAGCGAGAGCGAGAAAATGGCCTACGAGCAGTACTTC. The rearrangement links TRBV15 to TRBJ2-7, with D unresolved. CDR3 length equals 15 residues. The germline gives CDR1 LNHNV, CDR2 YYDKDF (reference sequence). V was trimmed by 5 bases and J by 2 bases, leaving 16 bases between them.

This chain links TRBV7-9 with TRBJ1-4; D is perhaps TRBD1 (6 bases). The germline gives CDR1 SEHNR, CDR2 FQNEAQ (reference sequence). This CDR3 spans 19 amino acids. Trimming stripped 5 bases from V and 2 bases from J, with 24 bases between. The CDR3 protein is CASSSWVEAGVATNEKLFF. The CDR3 DNA follows: TGTGCCAGCAGCAGTTGGGTTGAGGCAGGGGTGGCGACTAATGAAAAACTGTTTTTT.

The chain joins TRBV19 to TRBJ2-7, with 7 bases fitting TRBD2. The junction had 4 bases not matched to a gene; V was cut back by 4 bases and J by 7 bases. CDR3 length: 12 amino acids. Germline lookup yields CDR1 LNHDA and CDR2 SQIVND (reference sequence). CDR3 protein: CASSTNGGEQYF. The CDR3 nucleotides read TGTGCCAGTAGTACCAACGGGGGGGAGCAGTACTTC.

The J gene is TRBJ2-1, the V gene TRBV28, with 9 nucleotides matching TRBD2. The J segment lost 0 bases and the V segment lost 6 bases, leaving 6 bases of the junction unmatched. The CDR3 is 16 residues long. Germline V gene lookup returns CDR1 MDHEN and CDR2 SYDVKM. This CDR3 reads CASRHLAGSSYNEQFF. CDR3 nucleotide sequence: TGTGCCAGCAGACATCTAGCGGGAAGCTCCTACAATGAGCAGTTCTTC.

The chain joins TRBV5-8 to TRBJ2-2; D unclear. Trimming stripped 0 bases from V and 1 base from J, with 10 bases between. The CDR3 loop spans 16 amino acids. Germline assignment: CDR1 SGHTS and CDR2 YDEGEE. In DNA form, the CDR3 reads TGTGCCAGCAGCTTGGGCGGTAGCTGGAACACCGGGGAGCTGTTTTTT. Translating it yields CASSLGGSWNTGELFF.

This clone was observed a single time. Its ends do not fully match the called genes, so a read error is possible. This chain joins TRBV20-1 and TRBJ2-1; TRBD2 aligns across 7 bases. CDR1 is DFQATT, CDR2 SNEGSKA, per germline (reference sequence). This CDR3 is 11 amino acids long. CDR3 sequence: CSASDGAGRIF. The CDR3 region has the DNA TGCAGTGCTAGTGATGGAGCGGGACGGATCTTC.

This clone was detected once. This chain connects TRBV5-4 to TRBJ2-7; 10 nucleotides agree with TRBD1. Unmatched junction bases numbered 6, after V lost 4 bases and J lost 5 bases. This CDR3 has 14 residues. Germline assignment: CDR1 SGHNT and CDR2 YYREEE (reference sequence). The CDR3 protein is CASSGQGVSHEQYF. CDR3 coding DNA: TGTGCCAGCAGCGGACAGGGGGTGTCCCACGAGCAGTACTTC.

The J gene is TRBJ2-1, the V gene TRBV5-8, with 9 bases fitting TRBD2. The CDR3 loop spans 16 amino acids. CDR1 and CDR2 (germline): SGHTS, YDEGEE. The junction had 7 bases not matched to a gene; V was cut back by 3 bases and J by 3 bases. CDR3 region: CASSSLLAGNYNEQFF. The CDR3 DNA is TGTGCCAGCAGCTCGCTCCTAGCGGGAAACTACAATGAGCAGTTCTTC. Full variable domain (outside the CDR3, taken from reference TRBV5-8 and TRBJ2-1): EAGVTQSPTHLIKTRGQQATLRCSPISGHTSVYWYQQALGLGLQFLLWYDEGEERNRGNFPPRFSGRQFPNYSSELNVNALELEDSALYLCASSSLLAGNYNEQFFGPGTRLTVL.

The rearrangement uses TRBV27 and TRBJ1-2; TRBD1 agrees at 9 bases. CDR1 and CDR2 (germline): MNHEY, SMNVEV (reference sequence). This CDR3 is built from 16 residues. With V trimmed by 3 bases and J by 6 bases, 11 bases remained unmatched. CDR3 region: CASSFGTGRFVDGYTF. The CDR3, as DNA: TGTGCCAGCAGTTTCGGGACAGGGAGGTTCGTAGATGGCTACACCTTC.

V and J are TRBV15 and TRBJ1-5; D gene unclear. Germline loops: CDR1 LNHNV, CDR2 YYDKDF (reference sequence). This CDR3 contains 15 residues. Trimming removed 5 bases at V and 1 base at J, with 12 bases between. The CDR3: CATSPKLDSNQPQHF. DNA of the CDR3: TGTGCCACCAGCCCGAAGCTAGACAGCAATCAGCCCCAGCATTTT. The variable domain in full, completed from reference TRBV15 and TRBJ1-5, reads DAMVIQNPRYQVTQFGKPVTLSCSQTLNHNVMYWYQQKSSQAPKLLFHYYDKDFNNEADTPDNFQSRRPNTSFCFLDIRSPGLGDTAMYLCATSPKLDSNQPQHFGDGTRLSIL.

This chain connects TRBV29-1 to TRBJ2-2; TRBD1 might be the D (5 bases). The CDR3 consists of 12 residues. V lost 6 bases to trimming and J lost 5 bases, with 10 bases between them. Looked up from germline, CDR1 is SQVTM and CDR2 is ANQGSEA. CDR3 region: CSVIRETGELFF. The DNA for the CDR3 is TGCAGCGTCATCAGGGAAACCGGGGAGCTGTTTTTT.

The V call is TRBV6-5, the J call TRBJ1-1; TRBD1 might be the D (6 bases). CDR3 length: 14 residues. The V and J ends lost 0 bases and 5 bases respectively, with 10 bases between them. Germline CDR1 reads MNHEY; CDR2 reads SVGAGI. CDR3 bases: TGTGCCAGCAGTTACTCGATAGGGGGAACTGAAGCTTTCTTT. Its translation is CASSYSIGGTEAFF.

V gene TRBV5-1 combines with J gene TRBJ2-3, with 9 positions matching TRBD1. The V and J ends lost 4 bases and 6 bases, in that order; junction bases with no gene match: 3. Germline V gene lookup returns CDR1 SGHRS and CDR2 YFSETQ. The CDR3 loop spans 13 amino acids. The CDR3 is CASSITGGDTQYF. Here the CDR3 DNA reads TGCGCCAGCAGCATTACAGGGGGCGATACGCAGTATTTT.

This clone occurred once. This chain connects TRBV5-8 to TRBJ2-2; D may be TRBD2 (6 bases). Trimming took off 2 bases at V and 3 bases at J, with 8 bases between the two ends. This CDR3 region has 14 residues. Germline V gene lookup returns CDR1 SGHTS and CDR2 YDEGEE. The CDR3 loop reads CASSFGGYTGELFF. CDR3 nucleotide sequence: TGTGCCAGCAGCTTCGGGGGATACACCGGGGAGCTGTTTTTT.

The chain recombines TRBV5-5 with TRBJ2-7, with 10 bases lining up with TRBD2. V dropped 0 bases and J dropped 3; count of bases not matched to a gene: 0. This CDR3 is built from 14 residues. CDR1 is SGHKS and CDR2 is YYEKEE in the germline V gene (reference sequence). CDR3 protein: CASSLVAGGYEQYF. CDR3 coding DNA: TGTGCCAGCAGCTTGGTAGCGGGAGGCTACGAGCAGTACTTC.

The CDR3, as DNA: TGTGCCAGCAGCTTACAGGGTGTGCAGTACTTC. Its translation: CASSLQGVQYF. V is TRBV11-2 and J is TRBJ2-7; a weak D match, TRBD1 (5 bases). The CDR3 consists of 11 residues. V was trimmed by 2 bases and J by 9 bases, leaving 8 bases between them. From germline, CDR1 is SGHAT and CDR2 FQNNGV. Using reference TRBV11-2 and TRBJ2-7 for the parts outside the CDR3, the full variable domain is EAGVAQSPRYKIIEKRQSVAFWCNPISGHATLYWYQQILGQGPKLLIQFQNNGVVDDSQLPKDRFSAERLKGVDSTLKIQPAKLEDSAVYLCASSLQGVQYFGPGTRLTVT.

The chain carries TRBV28 and TRBJ2-7; possibly TRBD1 for D (6 bases). Per germline, CDR1 MDHEN and CDR2 SYDVKM. The CDR3 consists of 13 residues. Trimming cost V 6 bases and J 6 bases, with 15 bases left between them. The CDR3 nucleotides read TGTGCCAGCAGCCTAGACAGGTCGTCCGAGCAGTACTTC. It specifies CASSLDRSSEQYF.

J is TRBJ1-2 and V is TRBV28; D is perhaps TRBD1 (5 bases). The CDR3 runs to 15 residues. Trimming removed 6 bases from V and 0 bases from J, with 14 bases in between. The germline V gene encodes CDR1 MDHEN and CDR2 SYDVKM. CDR3 nucleotide sequence: TGTGCCAGCAGCCTATCAACAGGAGCTAACTATGGCTACACCTTC. This gives the protein CASSLSTGANYGYTF.

The chain recombines TRBV13 with TRBJ2-3; no clear D gene. This CDR3 has 11 residues. The germline V gene has CDR1 PRHDT and CDR2 FYEKMQ (reference sequence). Trimming shortened V by 5 bases and J by 4 bases, and 4 bases separated the two germline ends. Here the CDR3 DNA reads TGTGCCAGCAGCCCCGCAGATACGCAGTATTTT. Amino acids: CASSPADTQYF. Variable domain in full (rest from reference TRBV13 and TRBJ2-3): AAGVIQSPRHLIKEKRETATLKCYPIPRHDTVYWYQQGPGQDPQFLISFYEKMQSDKGSIPDRFSAQQFSDYHSELNMSSLELGDSALYFCASSPADTQYFGPGTRLTVL.